The 9 T cell receptor beta chains presented below share a single source sample, sequenced in a study of blood T cell repertoires in COVID-19 (dated by TCRdb to the early 2020s). The library was generated by the immunoSEQ multiplex PCR assay. The clones in this table, taken by TCRdb from immuneACCESS, are in-frame only. Not every clone is retained; where verified, under half of the shortfall comes from an unresolved V gene, and the cause of the rest is unknown. This sample lists around 250,000 clones; 86% were detected once. The leading ten clones occupy 2% to 2.5% of the sample. Sequenced input: PBMCs or T cells enriched from blood (not recorded which). All receptors come from a woman aged 50 to 60 who had recovered from COVID-19.

This sequence joins TRBV7-2 and TRBJ1-2, with D possibly being TRBD1 (5 bases). Trimming took 2 bases from V and 3 from J, leaving 10 bases between them. CDR3 length: 14 amino acids. The germline V gene encodes CDR1 SGHTA and CDR2 FQGNSA. This chain's CDR3 is CASSLSLGDYGYTF. The CDR3, as DNA: TGTGCCAGCAGCTTATCCCTAGGGGACTATGGCTACACCTTC.

J is TRBJ1-4 and V is TRBV11-2; D gene ambiguous. The V end was cut by 0 bases, the J end by 10 bases, with 9 bases between. Germline V gives CDR1 SGHAT, CDR2 FQNNGV. This CDR3 comprises 13 residues. The CDR3 region is CASSLDSGRKLFF. CDR3 coding DNA: TGTGCCAGCAGCTTAGATAGTGGGAGAAAACTGTTTTTT. Full variable domain (missing parts from reference TRBV11-2 and TRBJ1-4): EAGVAQSPRYKIIEKRQSVAFWCNPISGHATLYWYQQILGQGPKLLIQFQNNGVVDDSQLPKDRFSAERLKGVDSTLKIQPAKLEDSAVYLCASSLDSGRKLFFGSGTQLSVL.

This clone was counted a few times. V is TRBV7-2 and J is TRBJ1-3; a weak D match, TRBD1 (5 bases). The CDR3 contains 16 residues. The germline V gene encodes CDR1 SGHTA and CDR2 FQGNSA. Deletions cut 5 bases from V and 1 base from J, with 15 bases between. CDR3 coding DNA: TGTGCCAGCAGCCGTAGAGACAGTGGGTCTGGAAACACCATATATTTT. Residues: CASSRRDSGSGNTIYF. The full variable domain, with the rest looked up from reference TRBV7-2 and TRBJ1-3, is GAGVSQSPSNKVTEKGKDVELRCDPISGHTALYWYRQSLGQGLEFLIYFQGNSAPDKSGLPSDRFSAERTGGSVSTLTIQRTQQEDSAVYLCASSRRDSGSGNTIYFGEGSWLTVV.

This chain links TRBV7-2 with TRBJ2-7; 11 bases map to TRBD2. The CDR3 is 14 amino acids. The germline V gene encodes CDR1 SGHTA and CDR2 FQGNSA. Trimming took 3 bases from V and 2 from J; bases not matched to a gene: 0. CDR3 in amino acids: CASSFSGRAYEQYF. CDR3 nucleotides: TGTGCCAGCAGCTTTAGCGGGAGGGCCTACGAGCAGTACTTC.

This sequence joins TRBV10-1 and TRBJ2-1; possible D gene TRBD1, 7 bases. CDR1 is WNHNN, CDR2 SYGVQD, per germline (reference sequence). Trimming took 1 base from V and 6 from J, leaving 19 bases between them. The CDR3 contains 17 residues. Written as DNA, the CDR3 is TGCGCCAGCAGTGAGTTGCCTGGGGGGACAGTTCCCAATGAGCAGTTCTTC. Encoded protein: CASSELPGGTVPNEQFF.

The chain recombines TRBV28 with TRBJ1-2, with 8 positions matching TRBD1. V was clipped by 5 bases and J by 4 bases; unmatched bases: 12. The CDR3 consists of 16 residues. CDR1 is MDHEN and CDR2 is SYDVKM in the germline V gene. The CDR3 protein is CASSTRWQGAIYGYTF. The CDR3 nucleotides are TGTGCCAGCAGTACTCGTTGGCAGGGGGCAATCTATGGCTACACCTTC.

This clone was recorded only once. This chain connects TRBV4-3 to TRBJ2-1; 9 positions agree with TRBD1. With V trimmed by 1 base and J by 8 bases, 9 bases remained unmatched. Germline CDR1 is LGHNA and CDR2 is YSLEER. The length of the CDR3 is 16 residues. CDR3 sequence (DNA): TGCGCCAGCAGCCAAGTTTTGCGGGACAGGGCCCATGAGCAGTTCTTC. Residues: CASSQVLRDRAHEQFF.

The genes are TRBV3-1 (or the pseudogene TRBV3-2) and TRBJ2-1; possibly TRBD1 for D (6 bases). The germline CDR1 and CDR2 sequences are LGHDT and YNNKEL (reference sequence). Trimming took 4 bases from V and 0 from J, leaving 16 bases between them. CDR3 length equals 17 residues. The CDR3 DNA is TGTGCCAGCAGCCTCTTTACTGTGACAGGCTCCTACAATGAGCAGTTCTTC. It translates to CASSLFTVTGSYNEQFF.

This clone was recorded only once. The J gene is TRBJ2-1, the V gene TRBV18; 13 bases map to TRBD2. V was pared by 0 bases and J by 6 bases, with 8 bases of the junction left unmatched. The CDR3 is made up of 18 amino acids. The V gene's germline CDR1 is KGHSH and CDR2 LQKENI. The CDR3 sequence: CASSPPITSGGARNEQFF. The CDR3 nucleotides are TGTGCCAGCTCACCACCGATAACTAGCGGGGGGGCCCGCAATGAGCAGTTCTTC.